This is a list of T cell receptor beta chains from one sample in a study of blood T cell repertoires in COVID-19. Method: immunoSEQ multiplex PCR; TCRdb's copy keeps in-frame clones and lacks some. Of some 65,000 clones listed, approximately 83% were seen once; the top ten hold 2.5% to 3%. Sequencing was carried out using peripheral blood. The receptors stem from a man older than 75 with acute or convalescent COVID-19. The CDR3 runs from the conserved cysteine through the conserved F or W. Each record gives: D gene, V gene, clone size, J gene, CDR3 protein, CDR3 DNA. D genes are given only for firm matches. Some rows mark clone size as missing; the rest say once, few, many or name a class of expanded clone.

TRBD1	TRBV6-1	.	TRBJ1-1	CASGGTGGSEAFF	TGTGCCAGCGGAGGGACAGGGGGGTCTGAAGCTTTCTTT
TRBD1	TRBV18	.	TRBJ1-5	CASSGQGAQPQHF	TGTGCCAGCTCAGGACAGGGTGCTCAGCCCCAGCATTTT
.	TRBV28	.	TRBJ1-2	CASTERRAYGYTF	TGTGCCAGCACAGAGAGGCGGGCCTATGGCTACACCTTC
TRBD2	TRBV24-1	.	TRBJ2-7	CATSDIIGTGTSAYEQYF	TGTGCCACCAGTGATATAATAGGGACCGGGACTAGCGCCTACGAGCAGTACTTC
.	TRBV29-1	.	TRBJ1-2	CSVEQGGGYTF	TGCAGCGTTGAACAGGGAGGAGGCTACACCTTC
.	TRBV27	.	TRBJ1-2	CASSSPRNYGYTF	TGTGCCAGCAGTTCCCCCAGGAACTATGGCTACACCTTC
TRBD1	TRBV6-5	.	TRBJ1-2	CASSLARQGYFYTF	TGTGCCAGCTCTCTGGCGAGACAGGGGTATTTTTACACCTTC
.	TRBV27	.	TRBJ1-5	CASSFESNQPQHF	TGTGCCAGCAGTTTTGAGAGCAATCAGCCCCAGCATTTT
.	TRBV4-3	.	TRBJ1-1	CASSQGYNTGQAFF	TGCGCCAGCAGCCAAGGCTACAACACAGGGCAAGCTTTCTTT
.	TRBV24-1	.	TRBJ1-5	CATGGGDGNNQPQHF	TGTGCCACCGGGGGAGGGGACGGGAATAATCAGCCCCAGCATTTT
TRBD2	TRBV5-1	.	TRBJ2-5	CASSFGGSGGETQYF	TGCGCCAGCAGCTTCGGTGGGAGCGGGGGAGAGACCCAGTACTTC
.	TRBV29-1	.	TRBJ2-7	CSVEAASPYEQYF	TGCAGCGTTGAGGCGGCCAGTCCCTACGAGCAGTACTTC
TRBD1	TRBV24-1	once	TRBJ2-1	CATSDGQGGWFF	TGTGCCACCAGTGATGGACAGGGGGGTTGGTTCTTC
.	TRBV5-1	few	TRBJ1-2	CASSLEQGNRYTF	TGCGCCAGCAGCTTGGAGCAGGGTAACCGCTACACCTTC
.	TRBV13	.	TRBJ1-1	CASSSKAGLTEAFF	TGTGCCAGCAGCTCCAAGGCGGGACTCACTGAAGCTTTCTTT
.	TRBV6-4	.	TRBJ2-3	CASSDAGGPDTQYF	TGTGCCAGCAGTGACGCCGGGGGGCCAGATACGCAGTATTTT
TRBD1	TRBV4-2	.	TRBJ1-6	CASSQGRQGDSPLHF	TGTGCCAGCAGCCAAGGGCGACAGGGGGATTCACCCCTCCACTTT
.	TRBV5-1	.	TRBJ1-2	CASSGGVYGYTF	TGCGCCAGCAGTGGCGGGGTCTATGGCTACACCTTC
.	TRBV6-5	.	TRBJ1-6	CASSLPNSPLHF	TGTGCCAGCAGTCTACCTAATTCACCCCTCCACTTT
.	TRBV19	.	TRBJ1-1	CASQLKTWGPQAFF	TGTGCCAGCCAGCTAAAAACCTGGGGGCCCCAAGCTTTCTTT
.	TRBV5-8	once	TRBJ1-3	CASSLTGPSGNTIYF	TGTGCCAGCAGCTTGACAGGACCCTCTGGAAACACCATATATTTT
TRBD2	TRBV7-8	.	TRBJ2-2	CASRQGLADTGELFF	TGTGCCAGCAGGCAGGGACTAGCTGACACCGGGGAGCTGTTTTTT
.	TRBV5-6	few	TRBJ2-7	CASSLGQAWGDEQYF	TGTGCCAGCAGCTTGGGGCAGGCATGGGGGGACGAGCAGTACTTC
TRBD2	TRBV10-3	.	TRBJ2-1	CAISREAHNEQFF	TGTGCCATCAGTCGGGAGGCCCACAATGAGCAGTTCTTC
.	TRBV11-1	.	TRBJ1-5	CASSPGGNQPQHF	TGTGCCAGCAGCCCAGGGGGCAATCAGCCCCAGCATTTT
TRBD1	TRBV10-3	.	TRBJ2-3	CAISGTGTDTQYF	TGTGCCATCAGTGGGACAGGGACAGATACGCAGTATTTT
TRBD1	TRBV30	.	TRBJ1-5	CAWGDVGTGPRHF	TGTGCCTGGGGGGATGTGGGGACAGGGCCCAGGCATTTT
.	TRBV15	.	TRBJ1-1	CATSRDLGRVGTEAFF	TGTGCCACCAGCAGAGATCTGGGCAGGGTGGGCACTGAAGCTTTCTTT
.	TRBV7-2	.	TRBJ2-5	CASSFSPGTYQETQYF	TGTGCCAGCAGCTTCTCCCCCGGGACATACCAAGAGACCCAGTACTTC
TRBD1	TRBV19	.	TRBJ1-2	CASRTDRGKFGGYTF	TGTGCCAGTAGGACGGACAGGGGAAAATTTGGTGGCTACACCTTC
TRBD1	TRBV27	.	TRBJ1-1	CASRQGVGTEAFF	TGTGCCAGCAGACAGGGGGTTGGGACTGAAGCTTTCTTT
.	TRBV10-1	.	TRBJ2-7	CASSEGGNHEQYF	TGCGCCAGCAGTGAAGGAGGAAACCACGAGCAGTACTTC
.	TRBV18	.	TRBJ2-1	CASSPPSSYNEQFF	TGTGCCAGCTCACCACCGTCGAGTTACAATGAGCAGTTCTTC
TRBD2	TRBV3-1/TRBV3-2	.	TRBJ2-5	CASSQVGLAVQETQYF	TGTGCCAGCAGCCAAGTTGGACTAGCGGTACAAGAGACCCAGTACTTC
TRBD2	TRBV15	.	TRBJ2-1	CATSRDNGRNEQFF	TGTGCCACCAGCAGAGATAACGGGAGGAATGAGCAGTTCTTC
.	TRBV6-2/TRBV6-3	few	TRBJ2-4	CASSLGIRRETGIQYF	TGTGCCAGCAGTTTAGGGATTAGAAGGGAGACGGGCATTCAGTACTTC
.	TRBV9	.	TRBJ1-3	CASSPEVSGNTIYF	TGTGCCAGCAGCCCAGAGGTCTCTGGAAACACCATATATTTT
.	TRBV9	.	TRBJ2-3	CASSVVPRALADTQYF	TGTGCCAGCAGCGTAGTTCCCAGGGCTCTCGCAGATACGCAGTATTTT
TRBD2	TRBV7-9	.	TRBJ2-7	CASRFTGTSGSGEQYF	TGTGCCAGCAGATTTACCGGGACTAGCGGGAGTGGGGAGCAGTACTTC
.	TRBV21-1	.	TRBJ1-1	CASSRTGSNTEAFF	TGTGCCAGCAGCAGAACAGGATCGAACACTGAAGCTTTCTTT
.	TRBV28	.	TRBJ1-6	CAIPVRRDYNSPLHF	TGTGCCATCCCGGTCAGGCGGGACTATAATTCACCCCTCCACTTT
.	TRBV19	.	TRBJ1-6	CASNPGNRYNSPLHF	TGTGCCAGTAACCCAGGGAATCGCTATAATTCACCCCTCCACTTT
TRBD1	TRBV5-4	.	TRBJ1-4	CASSLDRGVEKLFF	TGTGCCAGCAGCTTGGACAGGGGGGTTGAAAAACTGTTTTTT
.	TRBV14	few	TRBJ2-7	CASSQSRSTTGQYF	TGTGCCAGCAGCCAATCGCGGTCAACTACAGGGCAGTACTTC
.	TRBV7-2	.	TRBJ2-5	CASSLGMGAGRETQYF	TGTGCCAGCAGCTTAGGGATGGGGGCTGGCCGAGAGACCCAGTACTTC
.	TRBV5-4	.	TRBJ2-7	CASSPKGGESIYEQYF	TGTGCCAGCAGCCCCAAGGGGGGGGAGAGTATCTACGAGCAGTACTTC
.	TRBV6-2/TRBV6-3	.	TRBJ1-2	CASSYSTGRYYGYTF	TGTGCCAGCAGTTACTCGACCGGGAGGTACTATGGCTACACCTTC
TRBD1	TRBV9	.	TRBJ1-1	CASSDDRGNTEAFF	TGTGCCAGCAGCGACGACAGGGGTAACACTGAAGCTTTCTTT
TRBD1	TRBV30	.	TRBJ2-7	CAWARTGYEQYF	TGTGCCTGGGCACGGACAGGATACGAGCAGTACTTC
.	TRBV7-8	.	TRBJ1-2	CASRGAVYGYTF	TGTGCCAGCAGGGGGGCCGTCTATGGCTACACCTTC
.	TRBV5-1	.	TRBJ2-7	CASRIGGSYEQYF	TGCGCCAGCCGGATAGGGGGCTCCTACGAGCAGTACTTC
TRBD2	TRBV10-3	.	TRBJ2-7	CAISEGGSGTYEQYF	TGTGCCATCAGTGAGGGCGGGAGCGGCACCTACGAGCAGTACTTC